Described below is a single TCR beta chain sequence and its context. The sample originates from a study of PD-L1 blockade in urothelial cancer. Across the study: As for prior chemotherapy regimens, patients had received 0 to 3. Blood was evaluated 3 weeks (second dose) and 6 weeks after therapy began.

Spiking of synthetic TCR analog templates was performed in each PCR. Measured with immunoSEQ multiplex PCR; TCRdb has only the in-frame clones, and not every one. The profile covers around 48,000 clones, with 75% to 90% appearing a single time and around 9.3% taken by the ten largest. Germline CDR1 and CDR2: LGHNA and YSLEER. The CDR3 is made up of 14 amino acids. V was pared by 5 bases and J by 7 bases, with 14 bases between. Noted time point: peripheral blood 6 weeks after treatment start. It was locally advanced or metastatic urothelial carcinoma that patients had. The sequencing here drew on PBMCs, taken around atezolizumab (anti-PD-L1) treatment. The chain combines TRBV4-3 with TRBJ2-2; perhaps TRBD1 as D (6 bases). The receptor's source is a man aged 55 to 69 with urothelial cancer. The CDR3 loop is CASSLDPQGGELFF. The CDR3 DNA sequence: TGCGCCAGCAGCTTGGACCCACAGGGCGGGGAGCTGTTTTTT.